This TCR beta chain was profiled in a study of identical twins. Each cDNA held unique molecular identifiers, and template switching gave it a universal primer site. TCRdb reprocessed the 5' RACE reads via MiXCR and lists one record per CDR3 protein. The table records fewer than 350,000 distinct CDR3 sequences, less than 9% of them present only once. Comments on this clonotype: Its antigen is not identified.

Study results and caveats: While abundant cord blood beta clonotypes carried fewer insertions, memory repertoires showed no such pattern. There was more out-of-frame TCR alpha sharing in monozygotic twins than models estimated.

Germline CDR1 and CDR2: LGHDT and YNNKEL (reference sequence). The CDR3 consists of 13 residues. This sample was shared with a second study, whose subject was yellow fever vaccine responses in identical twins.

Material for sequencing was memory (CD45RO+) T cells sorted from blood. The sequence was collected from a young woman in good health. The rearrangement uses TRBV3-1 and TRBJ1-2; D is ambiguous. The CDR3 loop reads CASRSGTNYGYTF. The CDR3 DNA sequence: TGTGCATCCAGGTCCGGTACTAACTATGGCTACACCTTC. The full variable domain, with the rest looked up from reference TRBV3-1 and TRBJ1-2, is DTAVSQTPKYLVTQMGNDKSIKCEQNLGHDTMYWYKQDSKKFLKIMFSYNNKELIINETVPNRFSPKSPDKAHLNLHINSLELGDSAVYFCASRSGTNYGYTFGSGTRLTVV.